The rows below give T cell receptor beta chains drawn from one sample of a study of CD8 T cells in ankylosing spondylitis. TCRdb analysed the 5' RACE reads with MiXCR anew, one entry per CDR3 protein. The sample contains 250,000 or so distinct CDR3 sequences, approximately 24% of which appear only once. The sample was blood, either unsorted or a sorted T cell fraction (not recorded which). Receptors were obtained from a male donor with ankylosing spondylitis or in good health (not recorded which). Both conserved end residues are part of each CDR3. D genes are given only for firm matches. Clone size is stated in some rows and not others, as once, few, many or a class when expanded.

V gene	J gene	clone size	D gene	CDR3 protein	CDR3 DNA
TRBV5-1	TRBJ1-5	many	.	CASSLEQGPQPQHF	TGCGCCAGCAGCTTGGAGCAGGGTCCTCAGCCCCAGCATTTT
TRBV20-1	TRBJ1-2	few	.	CSAREQVPRGYTF	TGCAGTGCTAGAGAGCAAGTGCCAAGGGGCTACACCTTC
TRBV3-1	TRBJ2-1	many	TRBD2	CASSEQIAGGYYNEQFF	TGTGCCAGCAGCGAACAGATCGCGGGGGGGTACTACAATGAGCAGTTCTTC
TRBV29-1	TRBJ2-1	medium-sized	.	CSVGGDEQFF	TGCAGCGTTGGAGGGGATGAGCAGTTCTTC
TRBV3-1	TRBJ2-7	.	TRBD1	CATCKGSQGVYEQYF	TGTGCCACCTGCAAGGGATCTCAGGGGGTCTACGAGCAGTACTTC
TRBV3-1	TRBJ2-7	few	.	CASSLSWSRQEQYF	TGTGCCAGCAGCCTCTCGTGGTCTCGTCAAGAGCAGTACTTC
TRBV6-1	TRBJ2-7	.	TRBD1	CASSKRQGDTYEQYF	TGTGCCAGCAGTAAACGACAGGGAGACACCTACGAGCAGTACTTC
TRBV20-1	TRBJ2-1	few	.	CSARDRETYNEQFF	TGCAGTGCTAGAGATAGGGAGACCTACAATGAGCAGTTCTTC
TRBV20-1	TRBJ2-3	.	TRBD2	CSAPVGRGGPLDTQYF	TGCAGTGCTCCCGTCGGGCGGGGGGGGCCGCTTGATACGCAGTATTTT
TRBV7-9	TRBJ2-7	.	.	CASRDGDYEQYF	TGTGCCAGCCGAGACGGAGACTACGAGCAGTACTTC
TRBV20-1	TRBJ2-5	few	.	CSARRDKQETQYF	TGCAGTGCTCGCCGGGACAAACAAGAGACCCAGTACTTC
TRBV12-3/TRBV12-4	TRBJ2-4	many	TRBD1	CASSRTGRGNIQYF	TGTGCCAGCAGTCGGACAGGGCGAGGAAACATTCAGTACTTC
TRBV29-1	TRBJ1-3	few	.	CSAHDGNTIYF	TGCAGCGCCCACGACGGAAACACCATATATTTT
TRBV12-3/TRBV12-4	TRBJ2-3	.	TRBD2	CASRPLAGGPQDTQYF	TGTGCCAGCAGACCACTAGCGGGGGGCCCACAAGATACGCAGTATTTT
TRBV20-1	TRBJ2-2	few	.	CSVTTIGPGELFF	TGCAGTGTCACGACCATTGGACCCGGGGAGCTGTTTTTT
TRBV20-1	TRBJ2-3	.	TRBD2	CSAPRAGGTDTQYF	TGCAGTGCCCCCCGCGCGGGGGGCACAGATACGCAGTATTTT
TRBV5-4	TRBJ2-3	.	.	CASSGPSTDTQYF	TGTGCCAGCAGCGGACCCTCCACAGATACGCAGTATTTT
TRBV6-5	TRBJ2-7	few	TRBD1	CASSYQTGGYEQYF	TGTGCCAGCAGTTACCAGACAGGGGGTTACGAGCAGTACTTC
TRBV20-1	TRBJ2-6	many	.	CSASPPGANVLTF	TGCAGTGCCAGCCCACCTGGGGCCAACGTCCTGACTTTC
TRBV9	TRBJ2-5	many	.	CASSAGGQETQYF	TGTGCCAGCAGCGCTGGCGGACAAGAGACCCAGTACTTC
TRBV11-2	TRBJ2-2	many	.	CASSLVGQLTGELFF	TGTGCCAGCAGCTTAGTGGGACAACTAACCGGGGAGCTGTTTTTT
TRBV24-1	TRBJ2-5	.	.	CATSIGGGQTQYF	TGTGCCACCAGTATTGGGGGCGGACAGACCCAGTACTTC
TRBV29-1	TRBJ2-6	.	TRBD1	CSVEDIQGAPGANVLTF	TGCAGCGTTGAAGACATACAGGGGGCGCCTGGGGCCAACGTCCTGACTTTC
TRBV23-1	TRBJ2-5	.	.	CASSQQPGHKSHETQYF	TGCGCCAGCAGTCAACAGCCGGGACACAAATCCCATGAGACCCAGTACTTC
TRBV6-6	TRBJ2-1	many	TRBD1	CASSRGQGKYNEQFF	TGTGCCAGCAGCCGGGGACAGGGGAAATACAATGAGCAGTTCTTC
TRBV9	TRBJ1-4	many	.	CASSVGGLNEKLFF	TGTGCCAGCAGCGTAGGAGGGCTCAATGAAAAACTGTTTTTT
TRBV20-1	TRBJ2-1	few	.	CSAWGLRWDEQFF	TGCAGTGCCTGGGGACTGCGATGGGATGAGCAGTTCTTC
TRBV20-1	TRBJ2-3	many	.	CSAENGVDTQYF	TGCAGTGCTGAAAACGGTGTAGATACGCAGTATTTT
TRBV20-1	TRBJ1-5	many	.	CSAREGLLNLGGNQPQHF	TGCAGTGCTAGAGAGGGACTCCTTAACTTAGGGGGCAATCAGCCCCAGCATTTT
TRBV4-2	TRBJ1-6	few	.	CASSQGRSPLHF	TGTGCCAGCAGCCAAGGTCGTTCACCCCTCCACTTT
TRBV28	TRBJ2-3	many	.	CASSTGDTTDTQYF	TGTGCCAGCAGTACGGGGGACACCACAGATACGCAGTATTTT
TRBV4-2	TRBJ1-2	many	TRBD1	CASSQKDRALGYTF	TGTGCCAGCAGCCAGAAGGACAGGGCGCTTGGCTACACCTTC
TRBV5-1	TRBJ2-7	.	.	CASSLDREAYEQYF	TGCGCCAGCAGCTTGGACAGGGAGGCCTACGAGCAGTACTTC